Listed here are 17 T cell receptor beta chains from one sample, sequenced in a study of chemoradiotherapy in HPV16-positive cancers. The table came from immunoSEQ multiplex PCR; TCRdb's copy has only in-frame clones and leaves some out. Among some 30,000 clones listed, about 85% were seen once. The sequenced sample was blood, obtained from a patient who underwent chemoradiotherapy. These receptors all come from a human donor with HPV-associated anogenital cancer.

J is TRBJ2-7 and V is TRBV6-1, with D unclear. CDR3 size: 12 residues. V lost 6 bases and J lost 3, with 9 bases in between. The germline V gene encodes CDR1 MNHNS and CDR2 SASEGT. The CDR3 sequence: CASRSYSYEQYF. The CDR3 coding sequence is TGTGCCAGCAGGAGTTACAGCTACGAGCAGTACTTC.

V is TRBV6-1 and J is TRBJ2-5; 9 bases agree with TRBD1. There are 14 residues in the CDR3. Germline CDR1 and CDR2: MNHNS and SASEGT. The V gene end was trimmed by 7 bases and the J gene end by 4 bases; junction bases not matched to a gene: 7. The CDR3 coding sequence is TGTGCCAGCACCTCCACAGGGGGCGTAGAGACCCAGTACTTC. The encoded protein is CASTSTGGVETQYF.

The chain couples TRBV9 to TRBJ2-3, with a tentative D call TRBD1 (6 bases). V was clipped by 3 bases and J by 10 bases, with 12 bases between them. The CDR3 extends over 12 amino acids. Germline CDR1 reads SGDLS; CDR2 reads YYNGEE. The CDR3 loop reads CASSASGHPQYF. The CDR3 DNA reads TGTGCCAGCAGCGCCTCGGGACACCCGCAGTATTTT.

This chain connects TRBV19 to TRBJ1-1; D may be TRBD1 (5 bases). Germline CDR1 reads LNHDA; CDR2 reads SQIVND (reference sequence). CDR3 size: 15 residues. The V and J ends lost 7 bases and 5 bases respectively, with 20 bases between them. CDR3 protein: CASNPGGDLRTEAFF. For the CDR3, the DNA is TGTGCCAGTAATCCTGGGGGGGACCTTCGGACTGAAGCTTTCTTT.

The J gene is TRBJ1-6, the V gene TRBV5-1; 9 bases match TRBD1. The length of the CDR3 is 13 residues. Germline lookup yields CDR1 SGHRS and CDR2 YFSETQ. With V trimmed by 6 bases and J by 10 bases, 5 bases remained unmatched. In nucleotides, the CDR3 is TGCGCCAGCACGGGACAGGGAAACTCACCCCTCCACTTT. Its protein product is CASTGQGNSPLHF. The entire variable domain, with the rest obtained from reference TRBV5-1 and TRBJ1-6, is as follows: KAGVTQTPRYLIKTRGQQVTLSCSPISGHRSVSWYQQTPGQGLQFLFEYFSETQRNKGNFPGRFSGRQFSNSRSEMNVSTLELGDSALYLCASTGQGNSPLHFGNGTRLTVT.

The genes are TRBV5-1 and TRBJ2-3, with D perhaps matching TRBD1 or TRBD2 (5 bases each). The CDR3 sequence is 15 residues long. V gave up 4 bases and J gave up 2 bases, with 14 bases separating them. CDR1 SGHRS and CDR2 YFSETQ come from the germline V gene. CDR3 DNA sequence: TGCGCCAGCAGCCCTTCTACCGGGACCACAGATACGCAGTATTTT. Its translation: CASSPSTGTTDTQYF.

The CDR3 DNA reads as TGTGCCAGCAGCTCGACAGTTTATCTCTACGAGCAGTACTTC. Its protein is CASSSTVYLYEQYF. The chain is built from TRBV7-9 and TRBJ2-7, with D tentatively TRBD1 (5 bases). V lost 4 bases, J lost 3 bases, and 13 bases lay in between. CDR3 length: 14 residues. Germline values: CDR1 SEHNR, CDR2 FQNEAQ (reference sequence).

V and J are TRBV7-3 and TRBJ2-7; possibly TRBD1 or TRBD2 for D (5 bases each). The length of the CDR3 is 13 residues. The V end lost 3 bases, the J end lost 6 bases, and 12 bases lay between the germline ends. Per the germline V gene, CDR1 is SGHTA and CDR2 is FQGTGA. CDR3 in amino acids: CASSLLGAAEQYF. For the CDR3, the DNA is TGTGCCAGCAGCTTGCTCGGGGCAGCCGAGCAGTACTTC.

The chain combines TRBV19 with TRBJ2-2, with TRBD1 matching over 7 bases. Germline CDR1 and CDR2: LNHDA and SQIVND (reference sequence). After removal of 7 bases from V and 4 bases from J, the junction contained 6 bases not matched to a gene. The CDR3 is 14 amino acids. The CDR3 coding sequence is TGTGCCAGTATCAGGACAGGCCGCACCGGGGAGCTGTTTTTT. It codes for CASIRTGRTGELFF.

The chain uses TRBV29-1 and TRBJ1-2; 7 bases agree with TRBD1. The germline CDR1 and CDR2 sequences are SQVTM and ANQGSEA. CDR3 size: 14 residues. After removal of 7 bases from V and 2 bases from J, the junction contained 10 bases not matched to a gene. The CDR3: CSGGDRQSNYGYTF. The DNA for the CDR3 is TGCAGCGGAGGGGACAGACAATCCAACTATGGCTACACCTTC.

V usage is TRBV4-2 and J usage is TRBJ1-1; a weak D match, TRBD1 (5 bases). Germline assignment: CDR1 LGHNA and CDR2 YNFKEQ. The CDR3 extends over 14 amino acids. V gave up 6 bases and J gave up 1 base, with 12 bases separating them. CDR3 region: CASRHPGGNTEAFF. The DNA for the CDR3 is TGTGCCAGCAGACACCCTGGGGGGAACACTGAAGCTTTCTTT.

The chain is built from TRBV5-1 and TRBJ1-3; TRBD1 aligns across 8 bases. Trimming at V came to 4 bases and at J to 0 bases, leaving 6 bases not matched to a gene. Germline V gene lookup returns CDR1 SGHRS and CDR2 YFSETQ. The CDR3 extends over 16 amino acids. CDR3 protein: CASSDQGASSGNTIYF. CDR3 sequence (DNA): TGCGCCAGCAGCGACCAGGGGGCCTCCTCTGGAAACACCATATATTTT.

The rearrangement uses TRBV7-2 and TRBJ2-5; 7 nucleotides match TRBD1. Germline V gives CDR1 SGHTA, CDR2 FQGNSA. The V segment lost 5 bases and the J segment 5 bases; nucleotides outside the gene matches: 17. The CDR3 length is 17 residues. CDR3 amino acids: CASSLYVGQLKMETQYF. The CDR3 DNA is TGTGCCAGCAGCCTATATGTGGGACAGCTAAAGATGGAGACCCAGTACTTC.

The chain employs TRBV7-2 and TRBJ1-1; D is unresolved. This CDR3 comprises 14 residues. V lost 3 bases, J lost 3 bases, and 11 bases lay in between. Germline values: CDR1 SGHTA, CDR2 FQGNSA. The CDR3 sequence: CASSFLEGYTEAFF. DNA of the CDR3: TGTGCCAGCAGCTTTTTGGAGGGCTACACTGAAGCTTTCTTT. Using reference TRBV7-2 and TRBJ1-1 for the parts outside the CDR3, the full variable domain is GAGVSQSPSNKVTEKGKDVELRCDPISGHTALYWYRQSLGQGLEFLIYFQGNSAPDKSGLPSDRFSAERTGGSVSTLTIQRTQQEDSAVYLCASSFLEGYTEAFFGQGTRLTVV.

The gene calls are TRBV2 and TRBJ2-2, with a possible D match to TRBD2 (7 bases). V lost 7 bases to trimming and J lost 4 bases, with 22 bases between them. This CDR3 contains 17 residues. CDR1 is SNHLY, CDR2 FYNNEI, per germline. The CDR3 nucleotides are TGTGCCAGCAAGTGGACGGCGGGGGCTGGGTCCACCGGGGAGCTGTTTTTT. As protein: CASKWTAGAGSTGELFF.

This clone showed up just once. V and J are TRBV5-4 and TRBJ2-5; the D gene is possibly TRBD2 (6 bases). Deletions cut 7 bases from V and 5 bases from J, with 21 bases between. This CDR3 has 15 amino acids. The germline gives CDR1 SGHNT, CDR2 YYREEE (reference sequence). CDR3 protein: CASQNSGWQEETQYF. CDR3 sequence (DNA): TGTGCCAGCCAAAATAGCGGTTGGCAGGAGGAGACCCAGTACTTC.

This chain connects TRBV5-6 to TRBJ2-2, with D hard to call. Trimming stripped 5 bases from V and 6 bases from J, with 17 bases between. This CDR3 is built from 15 residues. Germline values: CDR1 SGHDT, CDR2 YYEEEE. CDR3 sequence: CASSTEYGKAGELFF. For the CDR3, the DNA is TGTGCCAGCAGTACGGAGTATGGAAAAGCCGGGGAGCTGTTTTTT.